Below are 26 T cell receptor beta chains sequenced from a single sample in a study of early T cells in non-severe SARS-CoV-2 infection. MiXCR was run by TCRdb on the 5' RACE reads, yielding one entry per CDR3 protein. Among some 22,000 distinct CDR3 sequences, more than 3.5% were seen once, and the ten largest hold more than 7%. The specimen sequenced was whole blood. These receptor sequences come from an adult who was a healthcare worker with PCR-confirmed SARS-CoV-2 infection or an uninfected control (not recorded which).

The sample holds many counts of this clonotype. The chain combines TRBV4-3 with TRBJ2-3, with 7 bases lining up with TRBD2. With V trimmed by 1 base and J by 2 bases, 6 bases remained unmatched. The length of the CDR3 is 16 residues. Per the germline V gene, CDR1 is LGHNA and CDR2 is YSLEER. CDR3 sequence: CASSQGPAGPTDTQYF. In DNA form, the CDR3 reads TGCGCCAGCAGCCAAGGTCCAGCGGGGCCCACAGATACGCAGTATTTT.

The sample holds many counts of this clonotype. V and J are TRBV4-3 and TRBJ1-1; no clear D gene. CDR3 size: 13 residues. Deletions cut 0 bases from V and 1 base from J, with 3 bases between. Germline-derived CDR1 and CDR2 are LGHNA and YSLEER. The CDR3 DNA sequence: TGCGCCAGCAGCCAAGACCGGAACACTGAAGCTTTCTTT. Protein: CASSQDRNTEAFF.

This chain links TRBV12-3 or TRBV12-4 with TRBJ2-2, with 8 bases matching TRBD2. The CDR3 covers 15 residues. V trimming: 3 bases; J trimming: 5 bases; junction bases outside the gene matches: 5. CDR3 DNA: TGTGCCAGCAGTTTGATCAGCGGGGGTACCGGGGAGCTGTTTTTT. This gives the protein CASSLISGGTGELFF.

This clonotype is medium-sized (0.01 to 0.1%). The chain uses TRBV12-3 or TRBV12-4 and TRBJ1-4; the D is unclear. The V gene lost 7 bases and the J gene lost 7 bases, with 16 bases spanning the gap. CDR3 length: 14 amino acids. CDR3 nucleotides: TGTGCCAGCACCTTGGACCTGGGCCGTGAAAAACTGTTTTTT. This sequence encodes CASTLDLGREKLFF.

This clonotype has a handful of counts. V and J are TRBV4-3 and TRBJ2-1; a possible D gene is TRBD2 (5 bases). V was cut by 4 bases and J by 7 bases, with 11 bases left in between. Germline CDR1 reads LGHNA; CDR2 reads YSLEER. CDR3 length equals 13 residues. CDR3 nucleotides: TGCGCCAGCAGCCGGACTTTTATGAATGAGCAGTTCTTC. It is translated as CASSRTFMNEQFF.

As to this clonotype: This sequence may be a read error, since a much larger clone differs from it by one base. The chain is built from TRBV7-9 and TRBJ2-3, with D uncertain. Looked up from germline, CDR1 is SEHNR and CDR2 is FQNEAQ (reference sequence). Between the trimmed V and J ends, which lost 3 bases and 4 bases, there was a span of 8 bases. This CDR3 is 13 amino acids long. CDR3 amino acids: CASSLILADTQYF. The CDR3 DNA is TGTGCCAGCAGCTTGATTCTCGCAGATACGCAGTATTTT.

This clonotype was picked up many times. The CDR3, as DNA: TGCAGTGCTAGCGGACAGTTTAGCAATCAGCCCCAGCATTTT. This encodes CSASGQFSNQPQHF. This rearrangement joins TRBV20-1 to TRBJ1-5; a possible D gene is TRBD1 (6 bases). Germline lookup yields CDR1 DFQATT and CDR2 SNEGSKA (reference sequence). This CDR3 spans 14 amino acids. V was cut by 3 bases and J by 0 bases, with 9 bases left in between.

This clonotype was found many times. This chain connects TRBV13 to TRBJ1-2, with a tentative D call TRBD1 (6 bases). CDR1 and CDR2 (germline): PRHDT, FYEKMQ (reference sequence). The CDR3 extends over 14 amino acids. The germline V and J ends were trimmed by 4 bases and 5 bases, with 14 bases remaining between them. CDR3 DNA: TGTGCCAGCAGCTCGGGACATCCCGCTTATGGCTACACCTTC. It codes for CASSSGHPAYGYTF. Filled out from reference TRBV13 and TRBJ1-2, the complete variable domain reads AAGVIQSPRHLIKEKRETATLKCYPIPRHDTVYWYQQGPGQDPQFLISFYEKMQSDKGSIPDRFSAQQFSDYHSELNMSSLELGDSALYFCASSSGHPAYGYTFGSGTRLTVV.

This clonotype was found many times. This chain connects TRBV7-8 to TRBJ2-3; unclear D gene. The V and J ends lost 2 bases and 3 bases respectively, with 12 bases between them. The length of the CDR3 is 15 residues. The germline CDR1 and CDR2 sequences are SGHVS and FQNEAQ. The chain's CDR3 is CASSLSSAETDTQYF. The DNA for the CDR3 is TGTGCCAGCAGCTTATCGTCCGCGGAAACAGATACGCAGTATTTT.

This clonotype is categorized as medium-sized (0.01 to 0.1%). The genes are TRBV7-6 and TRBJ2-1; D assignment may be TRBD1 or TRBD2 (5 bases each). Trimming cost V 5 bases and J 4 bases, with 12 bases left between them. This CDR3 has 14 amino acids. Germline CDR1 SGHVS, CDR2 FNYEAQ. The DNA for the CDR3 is TGTGCCAGCAGCCGGGACGCGGTGTACAATGAGCAGTTCTTC. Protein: CASSRDAVYNEQFF.

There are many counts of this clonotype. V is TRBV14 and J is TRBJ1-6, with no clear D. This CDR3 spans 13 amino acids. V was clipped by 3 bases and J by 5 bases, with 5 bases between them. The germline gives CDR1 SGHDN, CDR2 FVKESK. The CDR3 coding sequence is TGTGCCAGCAGCCAGTTTAATAATTCACCCCTCCACTTT. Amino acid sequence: CASSQFNNSPLHF. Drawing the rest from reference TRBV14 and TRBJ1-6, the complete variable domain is EAGVTQFPSHSVIEKGQTVTLRCDPISGHDNLYWYRRVMGKEIKFLLHFVKESKQDESGMPNNRFLAERTGGTYSTLKVQPAELEDSGVYFCASSQFNNSPLHFGNGTRLTVT.

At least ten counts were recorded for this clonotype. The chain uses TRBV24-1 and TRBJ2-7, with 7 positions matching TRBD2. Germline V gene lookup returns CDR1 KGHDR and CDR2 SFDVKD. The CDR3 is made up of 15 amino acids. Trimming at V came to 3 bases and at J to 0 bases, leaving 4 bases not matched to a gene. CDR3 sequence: CATSDGGGTSYEQYF. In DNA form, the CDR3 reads TGTGCCACCAGTGATGGGGGGGGGACCTCCTACGAGCAGTACTTC.

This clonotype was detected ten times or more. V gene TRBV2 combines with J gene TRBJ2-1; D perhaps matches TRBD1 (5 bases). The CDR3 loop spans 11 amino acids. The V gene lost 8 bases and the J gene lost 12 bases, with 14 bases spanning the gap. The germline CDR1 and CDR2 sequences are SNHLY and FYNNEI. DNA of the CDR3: TGTGCCAGCCAGGGTCAGACCTCGCAGTTCTTC. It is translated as CASQGQTSQFF.

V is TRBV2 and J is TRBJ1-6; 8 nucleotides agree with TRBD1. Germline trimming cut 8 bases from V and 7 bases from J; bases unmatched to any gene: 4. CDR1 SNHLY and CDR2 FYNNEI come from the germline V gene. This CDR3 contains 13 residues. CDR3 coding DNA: TGTGCCAGCGGGGCAGGGGGCAATTCACCCCTCCACTTT. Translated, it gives CASGAGGNSPLHF.

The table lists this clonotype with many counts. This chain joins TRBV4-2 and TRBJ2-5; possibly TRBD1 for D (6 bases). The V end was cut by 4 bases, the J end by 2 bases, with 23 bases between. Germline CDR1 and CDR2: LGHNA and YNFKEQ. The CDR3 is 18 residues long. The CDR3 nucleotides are TGTGCCAGCAGCCGACAAGTGACGGGCAGGGGTTTACAAGAGACCCAGTACTTC. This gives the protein CASSRQVTGRGLQETQYF.

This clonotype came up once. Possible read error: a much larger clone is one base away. CDR3 in DNA: TGTGCCGGCAGCTTAGTCTCCTACGAGCAGTACTTC. Amino acids: CAGSLVSYEQYF. The chain links TRBV7-9 to TRBJ2-7; no definite D call. The CDR3 runs 12 residues. Germline CDR1 is SEHNR and CDR2 is FQNEAQ (reference sequence).

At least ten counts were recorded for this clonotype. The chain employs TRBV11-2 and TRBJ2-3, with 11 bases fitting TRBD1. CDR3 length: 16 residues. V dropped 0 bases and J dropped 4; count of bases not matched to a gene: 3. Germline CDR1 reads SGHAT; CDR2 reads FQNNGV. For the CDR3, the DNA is TGTGCCAGCAGCTTAGATGGGACAGGGGGAGCAGATACGCAGTATTTT. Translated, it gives CASSLDGTGGADTQYF.

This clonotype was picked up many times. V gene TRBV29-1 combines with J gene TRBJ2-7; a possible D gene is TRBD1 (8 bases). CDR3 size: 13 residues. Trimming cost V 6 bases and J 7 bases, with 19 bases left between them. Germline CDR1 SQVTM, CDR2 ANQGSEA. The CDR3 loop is CSVYRGGFSEQYF. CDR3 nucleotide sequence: TGCAGCGTCTACAGGGGGGGATTTTCGGAGCAGTACTTC.

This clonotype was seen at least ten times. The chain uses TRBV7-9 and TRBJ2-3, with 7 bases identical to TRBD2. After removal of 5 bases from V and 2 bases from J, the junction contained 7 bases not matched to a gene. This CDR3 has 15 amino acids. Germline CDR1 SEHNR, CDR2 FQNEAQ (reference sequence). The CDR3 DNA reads TGTGCCAGCAGCCGCTCGCGGGGGAACACAGATACGCAGTATTTT. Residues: CASSRSRGNTDTQYF.

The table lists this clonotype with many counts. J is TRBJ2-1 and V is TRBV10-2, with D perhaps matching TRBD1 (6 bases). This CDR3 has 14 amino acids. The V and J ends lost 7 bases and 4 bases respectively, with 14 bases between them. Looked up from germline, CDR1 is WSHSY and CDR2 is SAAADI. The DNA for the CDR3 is TGCGCCAGCACCGTAGGGGGACCGTACAATGAGCAGTTCTTC. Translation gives CASTVGGPYNEQFF.

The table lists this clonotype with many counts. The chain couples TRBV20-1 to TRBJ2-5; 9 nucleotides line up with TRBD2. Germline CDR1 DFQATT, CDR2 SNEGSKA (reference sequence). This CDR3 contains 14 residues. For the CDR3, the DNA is TGCAGCTTCCATAGCGGGGGAGTTGCGGAGACCCAGTACTTC. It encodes CSFHSGGVAETQYF.

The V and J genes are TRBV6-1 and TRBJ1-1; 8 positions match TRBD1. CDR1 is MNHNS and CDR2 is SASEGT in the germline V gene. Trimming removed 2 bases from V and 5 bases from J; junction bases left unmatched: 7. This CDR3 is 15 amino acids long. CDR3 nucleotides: TGTGCCAGCAGTGAATCCGACAGGGGTGGAACTGAAGCTTTCTTT. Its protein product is CASSESDRGGTEAFF.

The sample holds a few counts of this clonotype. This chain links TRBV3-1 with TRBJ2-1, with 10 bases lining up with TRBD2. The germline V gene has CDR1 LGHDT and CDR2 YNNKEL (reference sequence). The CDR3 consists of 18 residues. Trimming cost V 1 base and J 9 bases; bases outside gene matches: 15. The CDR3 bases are TGTGCCAGCAGCCAAGTGGGAGGAGCGGGGGGGCCTTCAGGTGAGCAGTTCTTC. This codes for CASSQVGGAGGPSGEQFF.

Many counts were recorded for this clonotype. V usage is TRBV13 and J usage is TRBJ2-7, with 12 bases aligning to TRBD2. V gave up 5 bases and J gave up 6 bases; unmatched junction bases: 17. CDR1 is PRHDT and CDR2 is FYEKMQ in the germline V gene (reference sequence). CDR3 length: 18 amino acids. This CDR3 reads CASSAAKLAGGPRGEQYF. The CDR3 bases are TGTGCCAGCAGCGCTGCTAAACTAGCGGGGGGCCCCCGGGGCGAGCAGTACTTC.

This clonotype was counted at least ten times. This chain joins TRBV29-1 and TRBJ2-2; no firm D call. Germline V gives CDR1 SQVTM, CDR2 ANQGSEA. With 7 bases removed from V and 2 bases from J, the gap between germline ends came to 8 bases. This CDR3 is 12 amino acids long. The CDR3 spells CSGTDNTGELFF. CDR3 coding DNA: TGCAGCGGCACTGATAACACCGGGGAGCTGTTTTTT.

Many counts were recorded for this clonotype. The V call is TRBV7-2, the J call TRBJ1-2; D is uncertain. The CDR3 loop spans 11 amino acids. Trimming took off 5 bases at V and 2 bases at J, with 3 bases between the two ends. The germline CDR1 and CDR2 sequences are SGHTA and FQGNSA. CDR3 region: CASSLNYGYTF. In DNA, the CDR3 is TGTGCCAGCAGCCTCAACTATGGCTACACCTTC.